The rows below give T cell receptor beta chains drawn from one sample of a study of B cell selection in AIRE deficiency. TCRdb keeps only in-frame clones here, not all; method: immunoSEQ multiplex PCR. The table records tens of thousands of clones, 95% to 98% of them present only once. The sequenced sample consisted of conventional CD4+ T cells sorted from PBMCs. All receptors derive from a human donor with AIRE deficiency. Both conserved end residues are part of each CDR3.

>TRBJ2-5|TRBV9
CASSSGQTQETQYF
>TRBJ1-2|TRBV19
CASSMGQGATTNYGYTF
>TRBJ1-5|TRBV19
CASSQRGRGGQPQHF
>TRBJ1-6|TRBV7-2
CASSTDTDSPLHF
>TRBJ2-5|TRBV11-2
CASSISLGNQETQYF
>TRBJ1-5|TRBV6-5
CASSPSPNQPQHF
>TRBJ2-3|TRBV28
CASISGGGVPDTQYF
>TRBJ1-5|TRBV19
CASRTGRGQIQPQHF
>TRBJ2-1|TRBV9
CASSVAGTDYNEQFF
>TRBJ2-3|TRBV6-5
CASSYSGQSTDTQYF
>TRBJ2-2|TRBV7-3
CASSTGGNTGELFF
>TRBJ2-3|TRBV2
CASSAGALTDTQYF
>TRBJ2-7|TRBV28
CASSLGHYYEQYF
>TRBJ1-2|TRBV7-9
CASSPGFGTAYGYTF
>TRBJ2-2|TRBV30
CAWYKGGTGELFF
>TRBJ1-3|TRBV7-8
CASSHRRGQGAFGNTIYF
>TRBJ2-7|TRBV28
CASSLTVYEQYF
>TRBJ1-1|TRBV12-5
CASGLSQGTEAFF
>TRBJ1-5|TRBV21-1
CASSGMVATYHQPQHF
>TRBJ2-4|TRBV7-9
CASSLRPGEGGKNIQYF
>TRBJ2-3|TRBV10-1
CASSEPGDTDTQYF
>TRBJ2-3|TRBV9
CASSVSGGMDTQYF
>TRBJ2-7|TRBV28
CASSFPGPFLGRYEQYF
>TRBJ1-4|TRBV30
CGGERTLLTATNEKLFF
>TRBJ1-1|TRBV19
CASSMGSGMNTEAFF
>TRBJ2-7|TRBV9
CASSTRGGTGGEQYF
>TRBJ2-3|TRBV5-1
CASSLAGTGVSDTQYF
>TRBJ2-2|TRBV6-4
CASSDSSNTGELFF
>TRBJ2-1|TRBV19
CASAQGKVSSYNEQFF
>TRBJ1-4|TRBV19
CASSIGLAARGNEKLFF
>TRBJ2-2|TRBV30
CAWRENGRFYTGELFF
>TRBJ2-7|TRBV28
CASSFISSTYEQYF
>TRBJ2-7|TRBV13
CASSLRRGSYEQYF
>TRBJ2-7|TRBV5-4
CASSLAAGGSSYEQYF
>TRBJ2-4|TRBV28
CASSLSGARLAKNIQYF
>TRBJ2-1|TRBV15
CATSSQGRGSYNEQFF
>TRBJ2-5|TRBV7-2
CASRRRGTQSQETQYF
>TRBJ1-2|TRBV5-1
CASSLGQGASGYTF
>TRBJ2-5|TRBV4-1
CASSPPGQGKETQYF
>TRBJ1-2|TRBV4-3
CASSQDLGRGGGYTF
>TRBJ1-1|TRBV4-1
CASSLGRGNTEAFF
>TRBJ1-1|TRBV11-2
CASSGGQQVTEAFF
>TRBJ1-2|TRBV7-2
CASSKNRGRSGYTF
>TRBJ2-1|TRBV30
CAWTSGFPGNEQFF
>TRBJ1-1|TRBV5-6
CASSYYQQGGKAFF
>TRBJ1-3|TRBV9
CASSGTGFSGNTIYF
>TRBJ2-2|TRBV27
CASTTIDRVWTGELFF
>TRBJ2-5|TRBV11-1
CASSLGYESQYF
>TRBJ1-5|TRBV5-4
CASSLGGAHPQPQHF
>TRBJ2-7|TRBV28
CASAPFGGHDEQYF
>TRBJ2-1|TRBV5-4
CASSLEPGADNEQFF
>TRBJ2-7|TRBV21-1
CASSKDRGALEMAYEQYF
>TRBJ2-7|TRBV28
CASSPGTLYEQYF
>TRBJ1-2|TRBV15
CATSRPEEGLGGYTF
>TRBJ1-5|TRBV7-8
CASSLRPGFSNQPQHF
>TRBJ2-7|TRBV19
CASSILGLGYEQYF